The source of this TCR beta chain is a study of cytomegalovirus exposure and HLA in healthy donors. The CDR3 sequence is 18 residues long. Germline CDR1 reads MGHDK; CDR2 reads SYGVNS. The V and J ends lost 4 bases and 2 bases, in that order; junction bases with no gene match: 11. In the PCR, 60 Vbeta and 13 Jbeta primers were used. Sequenced by immunoSEQ multiplex PCR; TCRdb stores in-frame clones only, minus some. Seen here are around 180,000 clones, less than 85% observed once, and the top ten hold around 4.9%. This TCR was recovered from a man younger than 35 in good health and CMV-seronegative. This sequence joins TRBV25-1 and TRBJ2-3; TRBD2 aligns across 11 bases. What was sequenced was PBMCs. CDR3 sequence: CASSGNPGTSGHTDTQYF. The DNA of the CDR3 is TGTGCCAGCAGTGGGAACCCAGGGACTAGCGGACACACAGATACGCAGTATTTT.